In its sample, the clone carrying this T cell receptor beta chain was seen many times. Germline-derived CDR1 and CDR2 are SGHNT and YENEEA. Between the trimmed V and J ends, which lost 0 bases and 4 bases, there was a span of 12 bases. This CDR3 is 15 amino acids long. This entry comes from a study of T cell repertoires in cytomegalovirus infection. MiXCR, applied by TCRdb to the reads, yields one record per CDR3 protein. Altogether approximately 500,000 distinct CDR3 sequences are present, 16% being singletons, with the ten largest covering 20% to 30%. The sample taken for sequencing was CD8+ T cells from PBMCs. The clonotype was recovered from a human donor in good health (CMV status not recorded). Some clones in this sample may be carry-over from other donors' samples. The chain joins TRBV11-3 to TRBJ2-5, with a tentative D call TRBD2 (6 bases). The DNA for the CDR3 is TGTGCCAGCAGCTTAGATAGTCAGGGAGGAGAGACCCAGTACTTC. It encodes CASSLDSQGGETQYF. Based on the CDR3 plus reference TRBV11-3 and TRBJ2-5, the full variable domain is EAGVVQSPRYKIIEKKQPVAFWCNPISGHNTLYWYLQNLGQGPELLIRYENEEAVDDSQLPKDRFSAERLKGVDSTLKIQPAELGDSAVYLCASSLDSQGGETQYFGPGTRLLVL.